Each of the 22 T cell receptor beta chains below was sequenced from the same sample in a study of identical twins. In TCRdb, the 5' RACE reads were re-called with MiXCR into one record per CDR3 protein. In the table there are nearly 650,000 distinct CDR3 sequences, about 7.6% of which are singletons. These data were likewise used in another study, on yellow fever vaccine responses in identical twins.

The source material was PBMCs. The receptors come from a woman aged 18 to 35 in good health.

The J gene is TRBJ2-6, the V gene TRBV4-2; 9 bases are a match to TRBD2. This CDR3 region has 18 residues. The J segment lost 1 base and the V segment lost 1 base, leaving 5 bases of the junction unmatched. Looked up from germline, CDR1 is LGHNA and CDR2 is YNFKEQ. In DNA form, the CDR3 reads TGTGCCAGCAGCCAAGGTAAAGCGGGGGGATCTGGGGCCAACGTCCTGACTTTC. Its protein is CASSQGKAGGSGANVLTF.

V gene TRBV14 combines with J gene TRBJ1-2, with TRBD1 as a possible D gene (5 bases). The CDR3 contains 15 residues. Germline V gene data show CDR1 as SGHDN and CDR2 as FVKESK. Trimming removed 0 bases from V and 0 bases from J, with 8 bases in between. The CDR3 DNA is TGTGCCAGCAGCCAAGAAGCAGGGACTAACTATGGCTACACCTTC. Protein: CASSQEAGTNYGYTF.

This clonotype was seen a few times. V is TRBV13 and J is TRBJ2-7; D is perhaps TRBD1 or TRBD2 (5 bases each). Germline V gene data show CDR1 as PRHDT and CDR2 as FYEKMQ (reference sequence). The V and J ends lost 3 bases and 1 base respectively, with 10 bases between them. There are 14 residues in the CDR3. The CDR3 loop reads CASSFEGRSYEQYF. The CDR3 DNA is TGTGCCAGCAGCTTCGAGGGGCGATCCTACGAGCAGTACTTC.

The rearrangement joins TRBV3-1 to TRBJ1-2; no definite D call. V was clipped by 3 bases and J by 5 bases, with 7 bases between them. CDR1 and CDR2 from the germline V gene are LGHDT and YNNKEL (reference sequence). This CDR3 region has 12 residues. The CDR3 is CASSHRAYGYTF. The CDR3 DNA reads TGTGCCAGCAGCCACCGGGCGTATGGCTACACCTTC.

This clonotype was detected only a few times. The chain's CDR3 is CASSYSTGPQETQYF. The CDR3 DNA is TGTGCCAGCAGTTACTCGACAGGACCGCAAGAGACCCAGTACTTC. This chain links TRBV6-5 with TRBJ2-5, with D perhaps TRBD1 (6 bases). Germline V CDR1 and CDR2: MNHEY, SVGAGI. This CDR3 has 15 amino acids. Trimming cost V 0 bases and J 2 bases, with 10 bases left between them.

This clonotype was seen repeatedly, ten times or more. The gene calls are TRBV6-6 and TRBJ1-6; D uncertain. The CDR3 runs 12 residues. V was cut by 6 bases and J by 8 bases, with 8 bases left in between. Germline V gene lookup returns CDR1 MNHNY and CDR2 SVGAGI (reference sequence). This chain's CDR3 is CASRTGDSPLHF. The CDR3 DNA follows: TGTGCCAGCAGAACCGGAGATTCACCCCTCCACTTT.

V usage is TRBV7-9 and J usage is TRBJ2-3; 10 nucleotides agree with TRBD2. The V segment lost 5 bases and the J segment 6 bases; nucleotides outside the gene matches: 5. This CDR3 region has 14 residues. Germline lookup yields CDR1 SEHNR and CDR2 FQNEAQ (reference sequence). The CDR3 nucleotides are TGTGCCAGCAGCCAGAGCGGGAGGGTTGATACGCAGTATTTT. As protein: CASSQSGRVDTQYF.

The table lists this clonotype with a few counts. V usage is TRBV4-2 and J usage is TRBJ1-4, with a tentative D call TRBD1 (5 bases). This CDR3 spans 16 amino acids. Between the trimmed V and J ends, which lost 3 bases and 0 bases, there was a span of 11 bases. Germline V gene data show CDR1 as LGHNA and CDR2 as YNFKEQ. CDR3 nucleotides: TGTGCCAGCAGCCACACGGGACTCACAACTAATGAAAAACTGTTTTTT. This sequence encodes CASSHTGLTTNEKLFF.

The genes are TRBV12-3 or TRBV12-4 and TRBJ2-1; 10 bases are a match to TRBD2. This CDR3 is built from 18 residues. The ends lost 11 bases at V and 0 bases at J; junction bases unmatched: 16. The DNA for the CDR3 is TGTGCCTTCTGGCCTGGACTAGCGGCACAGAGCTCCTACAATGAGCAGTTCTTC. The encoded protein is CAFWPGLAAQSSYNEQFF.

As for this clonotype: Possible read error: a much larger clone is one base away. The rearrangement joins TRBV2 to TRBJ2-3, with D perhaps assigned TRBD1 or TRBD2 (5 bases each). Trimming took off 3 bases at V and 0 bases at J, with 13 bases between the two ends. The CDR3 has 16 amino acids. Germline CDR1 and CDR2: SNHLY and FYNNEI. CDR3 region: CASSDGDPGSTDTQYF. In DNA form, the CDR3 reads TGTGCCAGCAGTGATGGGGACCCAGGGAGCACAGATACGCAGTATTTT.

This clonotype was seen many times. The chain uses TRBV7-9 and TRBJ2-7; perhaps TRBD2 as D (5 bases). CDR3 length: 12 residues. The germline V and J ends were trimmed by 5 bases and 4 bases, with 9 bases remaining between them. The germline V gene has CDR1 SEHNR and CDR2 FQNEAQ (reference sequence). In nucleotides, the CDR3 is TGTGCCAGCAGCCTTTCGGGATACGAGCAGTACGTC. Translated, it gives CASSLSGYEQYV.

This clonotype has ten or more counts. The chain recombines TRBV16 with TRBJ2-2; the match to TRBD2 covers 9 bases. This CDR3 region has 17 residues. Germline V lookup: CDR1 KGHSY, CDR2 FQNENV. Losses at the gene ends were 0 bases for V and 2 bases for J; bases not matched to a gene: 4. The DNA for the CDR3 is TGTGCCAGCAGCCAATCGTGGCTAGCGGGAAACACCGGGGAGCTGTTTTTT. Amino acid sequence: CASSQSWLAGNTGELFF.

The sample holds many counts of this clonotype. V gene TRBV12-3 or TRBV12-4 combines with J gene TRBJ2-2, with D unclear. V was shortened by 6 bases and J by 0 bases, with 5 bases between the two germline ends. The CDR3 is made up of 13 amino acids. CDR3 residues: CASSSTNTGELFF. In DNA, the CDR3 is TGTGCCAGCAGCAGCACGAACACCGGGGAGCTGTTTTTT.

This clonotype was detected only a few times. This chain joins TRBV28 and TRBJ2-7; 11 bases are a match to TRBD2. This CDR3 comprises 16 residues. Germline CDR1 reads MDHEN; CDR2 reads SYDVKM. V was pared by 3 bases and J by 1 base, with 5 bases of the junction left unmatched. CDR3 coding DNA: TGTGCCAGCAGTTTCCCTACTAGCGGGGGTTCCTACGAGCAGTACGTC. It encodes CASSFPTSGGSYEQYV.

There are a few counts of this clonotype. The V call is TRBV11-3, the J call TRBJ2-1, with D unclear. The CDR3 contains 16 residues. Trimming shortened V by 4 bases and J by 0 bases, and 13 bases separated the two germline ends. Per germline, CDR1 SGHNT and CDR2 YENEEA. The CDR3: CASSSTTVRSYNEQFF. The CDR3 DNA sequence: TGTGCCAGCAGCTCAACTACAGTCCGCTCCTACAATGAGCAGTTCTTC.

This clonotype was counted only a few times. This sequence joins TRBV5-1 and TRBJ2-1, with D possibly called TRBD1 or TRBD2 (5 bases each). Germline CDR1 and CDR2: SGHRS and YFSETQ. The length of the CDR3 is 18 residues. The V end lost 4 bases, the J end lost 0 bases, and 20 bases lay between the germline ends. Written as DNA, the CDR3 is TGCGCCAGCAGCCGGGACGGATCTACAGCTACCTCCTACAATGAGCAGTTCTTC. This encodes CASSRDGSTATSYNEQFF.

The chain links TRBV29-1 to TRBJ2-7; TRBD1 or TRBD2 may be the D gene (5 bases each). The germline V and J ends were trimmed by 7 bases and 5 bases, with 21 bases remaining between them. The CDR3 runs to 14 residues. Germline assignment: CDR1 SQVTM and CDR2 ANQGSEA. The DNA of the CDR3 is TGCAGCGCCCGGGACCGACAAGGCGTCCACGAGCAGTACTTC. Translation: CSARDRQGVHEQYF.

The chain links TRBV29-1 to TRBJ2-5, with D perhaps matching TRBD2 (5 bases). Between the trimmed V and J ends, which lost 0 bases and 9 bases, there was a span of 14 bases. Per the germline V gene, CDR1 is SQVTM and CDR2 is ANQGSEA. The CDR3 has 13 amino acids. The CDR3 sequence is CSVEEWLARAQYF. In DNA, the CDR3 is TGCAGCGTTGAAGAATGGCTAGCAAGGGCCCAGTACTTC.

This chain uses TRBV18 with TRBJ1-3; D call uncertain. The V end lost 4 bases, the J end lost 0 bases, and 10 bases lay between the germline ends. Germline CDR1 KGHSH, CDR2 LQKENI. The CDR3 is made up of 15 amino acids. CDR3 sequence: CASSLASNSGNTIYF. The DNA for the CDR3 is TGTGCCAGCTCACTGGCTTCTAACTCTGGAAACACCATATATTTT.

This clonotype was counted between two and nine times. The chain joins TRBV2 to TRBJ1-5; TRBD1 aligns across 10 bases. This CDR3 region has 14 residues. Trimming removed 7 bases from V and 4 bases from J; junction bases left unmatched: 4. Germline assignment: CDR1 SNHLY and CDR2 FYNNEI. The CDR3 bases are TGTGCCAGCAACAGACAGGGGGCGAATCAGCCCCAGCATTTT. Amino acids: CASNRQGANQPQHF.

Ten or more counts support this clonotype. CDR3 coding DNA: TGTGCCAGCAGTGACGCGGGGTACCGGGTCGATGCTGAGCAGTTCTTC. Translation: CASSDAGYRVDAEQFF. The V call is TRBV2, the J call TRBJ2-1; maybe TRBD2 (6 bases). The ends were cut back, 3 bases at V and 9 bases at J, with 21 bases in the middle. Germline CDR1 reads SNHLY; CDR2 reads FYNNEI. This CDR3 comprises 16 residues.

This chain joins TRBV5-1 and TRBJ2-3; TRBD1 is a possible D gene (5 bases). The CDR3 consists of 14 residues. CDR1 and CDR2 from the germline V gene are SGHRS and YFSETQ. V shed 4 bases and J shed 2 bases, with 11 bases lying between them. The CDR3 sequence is CASSHRSHTDTQYF. The CDR3 DNA follows: TGCGCCAGCAGCCACAGGTCCCACACAGATACGCAGTATTTT.